The clone carrying this TCR beta chain occurred many times. Its antigen remains unidentified. There were TCR beta CDR3 regions amplified from RNA transcripts. An initial round of RT-PCR targeting the TCR CDR3 relied on the HTBI primer set. TCRdb re-derived calls from the multiplex PCR reads in MiXCR, one entry per CDR3 protein. The repertoire consists of 400,000 to 500,000 distinct CDR3 sequences, with roughly 15% occurring once and the leading ten covering 13%. These data come from a study of T cells in Graves' hyperthyroidism and ophthalmopathy. Study observations and caveats: Within blood appeared most thyroid clonotypes that had expanded above 0.001. The model anticipated ophthalmopathy a median about 6.5 months pre-onset.

The CDR3 sequence is 19 residues long. V lost 4 bases, J lost 2 bases, and 28 bases lay in between. CDR1 and CDR2 from the germline V gene are SGHRS and YFSETQ. The source is a man between 18 and 35 years old with Graves' ophthalmopathy. The sample was blood. The J gene is TRBJ2-7, the V gene TRBV5-1; D assignment may be TRBD1 or TRBD2 (5 bases each). CDR3 nucleotides: TGCGCCAGCAGCCCGGACGCGGATTCCGGGACCGTAAACACCTACGAGCAGTACTTC. Residues: CASSPDADSGTVNTYEQYF.